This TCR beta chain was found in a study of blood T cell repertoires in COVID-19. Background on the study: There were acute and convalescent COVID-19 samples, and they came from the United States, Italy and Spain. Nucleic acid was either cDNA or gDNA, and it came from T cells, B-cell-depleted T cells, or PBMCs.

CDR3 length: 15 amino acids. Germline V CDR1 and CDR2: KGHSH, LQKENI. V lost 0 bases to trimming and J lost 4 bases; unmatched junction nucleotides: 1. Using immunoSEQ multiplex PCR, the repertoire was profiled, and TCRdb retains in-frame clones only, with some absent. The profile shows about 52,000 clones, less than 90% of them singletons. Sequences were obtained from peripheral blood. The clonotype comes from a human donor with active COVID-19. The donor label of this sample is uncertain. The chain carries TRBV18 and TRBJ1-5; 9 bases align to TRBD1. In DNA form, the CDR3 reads TGTGCCAGCTCACCACCCGGGACAGGGAATCAGCCCCAGCATTTT. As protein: CASSPPGTGNQPQHF.